These 13 T cell receptor beta chains were all obtained from the same sample, sequenced in a study of T cell clones after liver transplantation. TCRdb keeps only in-frame clones here, not all; method: immunoSEQ multiplex PCR. In the table there are 50,000 to 60,000 clones, 60% to 80% of which are singletons. The sequenced sample was CD4+ T cells from blood, obtained at the 22-month timepoint. The receptor set was obtained from a human patient who received a liver transplant. Some of these T cells may belong to the graft donor.

The V gene is TRBV5-4, the J gene TRBJ2-2; D is undetermined. This CDR3 is 15 amino acids long. Germline V lookup: CDR1 SGHNT, CDR2 YYREEE (reference sequence). V lost 0 bases and J lost 3, with 9 bases in between. The DNA of the CDR3 is TGTGCCAGCAGCTTGGAACAGATTTACACCGGGGAGCTGTTTTTT. As protein: CASSLEQIYTGELFF. Looking up the rest from reference TRBV5-4 and TRBJ2-2 gives the full variable domain: ETGVTQSPTHLIKTRGQQVTLRCSSQSGHNTVSWYQQALGQGPQFIFQYYREEENGRGNFPPRFSGLQFPNYSSELNVNALELDDSALYLCASSLEQIYTGELFFGEGSRLTVL.

V is TRBV27 and J is TRBJ2-7, with D possibly being TRBD2 (6 bases). This CDR3 region has 14 residues. The V end lost 5 bases, the J end lost 7 bases, and 18 bases lay between the germline ends. Germline CDR1 reads MNHEY; CDR2 reads SMNVEV (reference sequence). This chain's CDR3 is CASSLNRGTGEQYF. In nucleotides, the CDR3 is TGTGCCAGCAGTCTTAATCGGGGGACGGGTGAGCAGTACTTC.

The chain is built from TRBV5-1 and TRBJ1-4; 7 bases agree with TRBD1. In germline, CDR1 is SGHRS, CDR2 YFSETQ. There are 16 residues in the CDR3. V dropped 1 base and J dropped 3; count of bases not matched to a gene: 6. CDR3 protein: CASSLIRGPPNEKLFF. In DNA, the CDR3 is TGCGCCAGCAGCTTGATTAGGGGGCCCCCTAATGAAAAACTGTTTTTT.

The chain links TRBV28 to TRBJ2-7; tentative D call: TRBD1 (5 bases). The V gene lost 7 bases and the J gene lost 2 bases, with 12 bases spanning the gap. Germline-derived CDR1 and CDR2 are MDHEN and SYDVKM. This CDR3 is 13 amino acids long. The CDR3 nucleotides read TGTGCCAGCAACCGAGGACATACCTACGAGCAGTACTTC. As protein: CASNRGHTYEQYF. The whole variable domain, filled in from reference TRBV28 and TRBJ2-7, reads DVKVTQSSRYLVKRTGEKVFLECVQDMDHENMFWYRQDPGLGLRLIYFSYDVKMKEKGDIPEGYSVSREKKERFSLILESASTNQTSMYLCASNRGHTYEQYFGPGTRLTVT.

V is TRBV7-6 and J is TRBJ2-5; D call uncertain. Trimming cost V 2 bases and J 6 bases, with 4 bases left between them. This CDR3 is built from 11 residues. Germline V gives CDR1 SGHVS, CDR2 FNYEAQ. In DNA form, the CDR3 reads TGTGCCAGCAGCTTAAAACAGACCCAGTACTTC. Its protein product is CASSLKQTQYF.

The J gene is TRBJ2-2, the V gene TRBV9; D is uncertain. CDR3 length equals 14 residues. V was pared by 3 bases and J by 0 bases, with 6 bases between. CDR1 SGDLS and CDR2 YYNGEE come from the germline V gene. In nucleotides, the CDR3 is TGTGCCAGCAGCGCGAACACGAACACCGGGGAGCTGTTTTTT. Translated, it gives CASSANTNTGELFF. Variable domain in full (rest from reference TRBV9 and TRBJ2-2): DSGVTQTPKHLITATGQRVTLRCSPRSGDLSVYWYQQSLDQGLQFLIQYYNGEERAKGNILERFSAQQFPDLHSELNLSSLELGDSALYFCASSANTNTGELFFGEGSRLTVL.

This chain connects TRBV4-2 to TRBJ2-7; 7 nucleotides line up with TRBD1. CDR1 is LGHNA and CDR2 is YNFKEQ in the germline V gene. CDR3 length equals 15 residues. The V and J ends lost 2 bases and 4 bases, in that order; junction bases with no gene match: 8. The CDR3 DNA follows: TGTGCCAGCAGCCAACGACAGGGCCTGGGGTACGAGCAGTACTTC. Translation gives CASSQRQGLGYEQYF.

This rearrangement joins TRBV5-1 to TRBJ2-7; perhaps TRBD2 as D (6 bases). CDR3 size: 15 residues. Trimming shortened V by 3 bases and J by 3 bases, and 16 bases separated the two germline ends. Per the germline V gene, CDR1 is SGHRS and CDR2 is YFSETQ. CDR3 sequence reads: CASSSNPGLIYEQYF. The CDR3, as DNA: TGCGCCAGCAGCTCTAACCCGGGACTCATCTACGAGCAGTACTTC. The full variable domain, with the rest looked up from reference TRBV5-1 and TRBJ2-7, is KAGVTQTPRYLIKTRGQQVTLSCSPISGHRSVSWYQQTPGQGLQFLFEYFSETQRNKGNFPGRFSGRQFSNSRSEMNVSTLELGDSALYLCASSSNPGLIYEQYFGPGTRLTVT.

This chain links TRBV5-1 with TRBJ2-7; 12 bases match TRBD2. This CDR3 is 16 amino acids long. Trimming removed 3 bases from V and 2 bases from J; junction bases left unmatched: 6. Per germline, CDR1 SGHRS and CDR2 YFSETQ. CDR3 in amino acids: CASSSGLAGRAYEQYF. In nucleotides, the CDR3 is TGCGCCAGCAGCTCGGGACTAGCGGGTCGAGCCTACGAGCAGTACTTC.

This rearrangement joins TRBV27 to TRBJ2-1; TRBD2 agrees at 9 bases. The CDR3 loop spans 17 amino acids. Germline loops: CDR1 MNHEY, CDR2 SMNVEV (reference sequence). V lost 5 bases to trimming and J lost 4 bases; unmatched junction nucleotides: 12. The CDR3 reads CASSPRAGTSPYNEQFF. CDR3 bases: TGTGCCAGCAGTCCGAGAGCCGGGACTAGCCCGTACAATGAGCAGTTCTTC.

The chain links TRBV23-1 to TRBJ1-2; 8 bases fit TRBD1. TRBV23-1 is recorded as an ORF, its role being uncertain. Trimming removed 3 bases from V and 1 base from J; junction bases left unmatched: 7. The CDR3 runs to 16 residues. The CDR3 loop is CASSQEGQGLNYGYTF. In DNA form, the CDR3 reads TGCGCCAGCAGTCAGGAAGGACAGGGCCTTAACTATGGCTACACCTTC.

This chain connects TRBV30 to TRBJ2-5, with 9 bases matching TRBD2. This CDR3 region has 17 residues. The germline V gene encodes CDR1 GTSNPN and CDR2 SVGIG (reference sequence). Unmatched junction bases numbered 15, after V lost 2 bases and J lost 5 bases. This CDR3 reads CAWSRLAGVSGGETQYF. The CDR3 nucleotides are TGTGCCTGGAGTCGCTTAGCGGGGGTCTCTGGGGGTGAGACCCAGTACTTC.

The genes are TRBV29-1 and TRBJ1-1; a weak D match, TRBD1 (6 bases). The V gene's germline CDR1 is SQVTM and CDR2 ANQGSEA. This CDR3 contains 13 residues. Trimming shortened V by 4 bases and J by 1 base, and 10 bases separated the two germline ends. CDR3 sequence reads: CSVGGQRNTEAFF. CDR3 sequence (DNA): TGCAGCGTTGGAGGACAGAGGAACACTGAAGCTTTCTTT.